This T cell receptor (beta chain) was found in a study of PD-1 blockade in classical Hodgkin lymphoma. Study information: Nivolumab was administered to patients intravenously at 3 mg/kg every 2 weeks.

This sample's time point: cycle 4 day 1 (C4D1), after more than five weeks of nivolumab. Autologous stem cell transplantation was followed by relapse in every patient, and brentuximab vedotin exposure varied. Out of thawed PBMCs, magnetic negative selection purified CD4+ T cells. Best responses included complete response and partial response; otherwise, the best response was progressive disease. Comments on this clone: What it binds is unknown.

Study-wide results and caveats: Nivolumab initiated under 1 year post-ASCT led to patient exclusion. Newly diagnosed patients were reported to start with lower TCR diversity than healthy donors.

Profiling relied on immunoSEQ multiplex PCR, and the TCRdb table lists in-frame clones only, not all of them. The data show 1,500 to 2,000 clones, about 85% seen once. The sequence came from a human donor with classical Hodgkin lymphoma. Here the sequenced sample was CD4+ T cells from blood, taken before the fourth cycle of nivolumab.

The CDR3 loop is CASSPVQGSQNIQYF. CDR3 nucleotide sequence: TGTGCCAGCAGTCCCGTCCAGGGGTCCCAAAACATTCAGTACTTC. V usage is TRBV6-6 and J usage is TRBJ2-4; tentative D call: TRBD1 (6 bases). Germline loops: CDR1 MNHNY, CDR2 SVGAGI (reference sequence). The CDR3 has 15 residues. V shed 5 bases and J shed 5 bases, with 16 bases lying between them.